These T cell receptor beta chains were read from a single sample in a study of cytomegalovirus exposure and HLA in healthy donors. Libraries were prepared by immunoSEQ multiplex PCR; TCRdb keeps only in-frame clonotypes and omits some of them. This table holds tens of thousands of clones, around 76% found once. The sequencing input was PBMCs. The receptors shown here come from a young man in good health and CMV-seronegative. Both conserved end residues are part of each CDR3. A D gene is named only where the DNA matches it firmly. A clone size is listed for some rows: how often the clone was seen (once, few, many), or a class if it is expanded.

d_call j_call clone_size v_call cdr3_nt cdr3_aa
- TRBJ2-7 - TRBV2 TGTGCCAGCAGTGAAGCCCGACACCTTCGATACGAGCAGTACTTC CASSEARHLRYEQYF
- TRBJ1-1 - TRBV19 TGTGCCAGTACCCCGACGTGGGCCATGAACACTGAAGCTTTCTTT CASTPTWAMNTEAFF
- TRBJ1-4 - TRBV5-6 TGTGCCAGCAGCGAAACCGGGCGCGGGGCCGAAAAACTGTTTTTT CASSETGRGAEKLFF
- TRBJ1-5 - TRBV6-5 TGTGCCAGCAGTTACAAGGGGCCCAATCAGCCCCAGCATTTT CASSYKGPNQPQHF
TRBD1 TRBJ2-5 - TRBV5-3 TGTGCCAGAAGCTTGGGAGACAGGGGGAGAAACTTGTACCAAGAGACCCAGTACTTC CARSLGDRGRNLYQETQYF
- TRBJ1-3 - TRBV4-2 TGTGCCAGCAGCCAACGACAGATCTCTGGAAACACCATATATTTT CASSQRQISGNTIYF
TRBD1 TRBJ2-7 - TRBV18 TGTGCCAGCTCACGAACTCCGACAGGGGAGGAAGGCGAGCAGTACTTC CASSRTPTGEEGEQYF
TRBD1 TRBJ1-1 - TRBV5-1 TGCGCCAGCAGCGGGGGGACAGACCGTGAAGCTTTCTTT CASSGGTDREAFF
- TRBJ1-3 - TRBV6-4 TGTGCCAGAGCAGGGAGGCCATCTGGAAACACCATATATTTT CARAGRPSGNTIYF
- TRBJ1-5 - TRBV7-2 TGTGCCAGCAGCTCAACAGCGACAGGTGCTCAGCCCCAGCATTTT CASSSTATGAQPQHF
TRBD1 TRBJ1-5 - TRBV6-1 TGTGCCAGCAGGGAGACAGGGGACAACCGGCCCCAGCATTTT CASRETGDNRPQHF
- TRBJ2-5 - TRBV10-3 TGTGCCATCAGTTCTGTCCAAGGGGGAGAGACCCAGTACTTC CAISSVQGGETQYF
TRBD1 TRBJ1-6 - TRBV5-1 TGCGCCAGCAGCTTGATCGGACAGGTTCGTGCGGATTCACCCCTCCACTTT CASSLIGQVRADSPLHF
- TRBJ1-5 few TRBV6-5 TGTGCCAGCAGTGGCACGGGGAAGGGTCAGCCCCAGCATTTT CASSGTGKGQPQHF
TRBD1 TRBJ1-1 - TRBV11-1 TGTGCCAGCAGCTTCCGACAGGGCCTTGAAGCTTTCTTT CASSFRQGLEAFF
TRBD1 TRBJ1-2 - TRBV9 TGTGCCAGCAGCGTAGGGGGACAGGGGGCGTCCTCGGCGGGCTACACCTTC CASSVGGQGASSAGYTF
- TRBJ2-5 - TRBV11-2 TGTGCCAGCAGCTCGAAGCGGATGGTGGGCCAAGAGACCCAGTACTTC CASSSKRMVGQETQYF
TRBD1 TRBJ1-4 few TRBV4-1 TGCGCCAGCAGCCAAGCCGACAGGGGTTACGAAAAACTGTTTTTT CASSQADRGYEKLFF
- TRBJ1-1 - TRBV5-1 TGCGCCAGCAGCGTGGACAGCCAGGTAACTGAAGCTTTCTTT CASSVDSQVTEAFF
TRBD2 TRBJ2-1 - TRBV27 TGTGCCAGCAGTCCCCTTGGGAGCGGGGGAGCTTTCTACAATGAGCAGTTCTTC CASSPLGSGGAFYNEQFF
- TRBJ1-1 - TRBV27 TGTGCCAGCAGTATAGGGGGGGGGACTGAAGCTTTCTTT CASSIGGGTEAFF
TRBD2 TRBJ2-1 - TRBV27 TGTGCCAGCACCTCAGGGACTAGCGGTTACAATGAGCAGTTCTTC CASTSGTSGYNEQFF
TRBD2 TRBJ2-3 once TRBV19 TGTGCCAGTATCCCCTCCGGGGGGGTCTCTAGCACAGATACGCAGTATTTT CASIPSGGVSSTDTQYF
- TRBJ2-5 - TRBV5-1 TGCGCCAGCAGCTCCCCAGGGGTTAAGACCCAGTACTTC CASSSPGVKTQYF
- TRBJ1-6 - TRBV7-8 TGTGCCAGCACCCCTGGGGGGGACTCACCCCTCCACTTT CASTPGGDSPLHF
TRBD2 TRBJ2-2 once TRBV27 TGTGCCAGCAGTTTCCTCGTTGGTTTCAGCGGGGGGACCGGGGAGCTGTTTTTT CASSFLVGFSGGTGELFF
- TRBJ1-1 - TRBV19 TGTGCCAGTAGTATCGGTCCGAACACTGAAGCTTTCTTT CASSIGPNTEAFF
- TRBJ2-3 - TRBV5-4 TGTGCCAGCAGCTTGGCCCTAGCGTTTACAGATACGCAGTATTTT CASSLALAFTDTQYF
TRBD2 TRBJ2-3 - TRBV27 TGTGCCAGCAGTTTATCGAATGGGGTTAGCGGGGGGTTTAGGGATACGCAGTATTTT CASSLSNGVSGGFRDTQYF
- TRBJ2-2 - TRBV4-2 TGTGCCAGCAGCCTCCGCAGGGCGGCATTGGAGGAGCTGTTTTTT CASSLRRAALEELFF
TRBD1 TRBJ2-1 - TRBV5-1 TGCGCCAGCAGCAGCTTATTACCGGGACAGGGGAATCCTGAGCAGTTCTTC CASSSLLPGQGNPEQFF
TRBD1 TRBJ1-5 - TRBV27 TGTGCCAGCAGTTTTGGACAGGCAAATCAGCCCCAGCATTTT CASSFGQANQPQHF
TRBD2 TRBJ2-7 - TRBV5-1 TGCGCCAGCAGCATACCGGGACGGGGGGAATACGAGCAGTACTTC CASSIPGRGEYEQYF
- TRBJ2-1 - TRBV12-5 TGTGCTAGTCAGAAGACCAGGGGGGATAATGAGCAGTTCTTC CASQKTRGDNEQFF
- TRBJ2-2 - TRBV12-5 TGTGCTAGTGGTTTGGATCCCCAGGCGAACACCGGGGAGCTGTTTTTT CASGLDPQANTGELFF